This T cell receptor beta chain was found in a study of T cell responses to AZD1222 COVID-19 vaccine. The CDR3 covers 18 residues. Here immunoSEQ multiplex PCR was the method, and the copy in TCRdb shows in-frame clones only, minus some. The sample includes around 200,000 clones, 90% to 95% of them seen just once. The clonotype originates from an adult who received the MenACWY meningococcal vaccine as a control. The chain has TRBV21-1 and TRBJ1-6; TRBD1, the D gene given by the table, was not confirmed from the DNA. TRBV21-1 is a known pseudogene. Specimen: peripheral blood, collected 28 days after the second dose of the MenACWY control vaccine. The CDR3 DNA is TGTGCCAGCAGCAACCTTCACAGGACCGGGCTATTCAGGTCACCCCTCCACTTT. This translates into CASSNLHRTGLFRSPLHF.